Each of the 17 T cell receptor beta chains below was sequenced from the same sample in a study of vaccination and CD4 T cells after COVID-19. The antigens of these receptors remain unknown. Once obtained from cultured CD4+ T cells, the DNA was sequenced using the Oncomine TCR Beta short-read assay. TCRdb re-called the PCR reads with MiXCR, one entry per CDR3 protein. The table has around 9,300 distinct CDR3 sequences, approximately 37% seen once. Described treatment: approximately 9-day PBMC culture with coronavirus spike peptide pools or control peptides (ViraFEST assay). Sequencing used CD4+ T cells from blood, cultured in vitro. These receptors were collected from a human donor who had recovered from COVID-19.

The chain links TRBV12-3 or TRBV12-4 to TRBJ1-2; 7 bases map to TRBD1. This CDR3 is 17 amino acids long. Trimming at V came to 4 bases and at J to 5 bases, leaving 16 bases not matched to a gene. CDR3 sequence (DNA): TGTGCCAGCAGTTCGAGTACCGCGACAGGGTTAATTTATGGCTACACCTTC. Protein product: CASSSSTATGLIYGYTF.

This clonotype was seen more than once but under ten times. The V call is TRBV15, the J call TRBJ2-7; 7 nucleotides line up with TRBD2. The ends lost 1 base at V and 0 bases at J; junction bases unmatched: 3. This CDR3 spans 15 amino acids. CDR1 is LNHNV, CDR2 YYDKDF, per germline (reference sequence). The CDR3 loop is CATSRVGGSSYEQYF. As DNA, the CDR3 is TGTGCCACCAGCAGAGTGGGGGGGAGCTCCTACGAGCAGTACTTC.

The CDR3 here is CASSFRAQNTYNSPLHF. In DNA, the CDR3 is TGTGCCAGCAGCTTTCGGGCTCAGAACACCTATAATTCACCCCTCCACTTT. V is TRBV5-6 and J is TRBJ1-6, with unresolved D. This CDR3 is 17 amino acids long. Trimming shortened V by 2 bases and J by 2 bases, and 14 bases separated the two germline ends. Germline loops: CDR1 SGHDT, CDR2 YYEEEE.

The chain recombines TRBV30 with TRBJ1-1; no clear D gene. The CDR3 is made up of 14 amino acids. V lost 4 bases and J lost 0, with 12 bases in between. Germline V gives CDR1 GTSNPN, CDR2 SVGIG (reference sequence). The CDR3 DNA sequence: TGTGCCTGGAAGGCCGGTTCCATGAACACTGAAGCTTTCTTT. It translates to CAWKAGSMNTEAFF.

This clonotype was found a few times. The chain couples TRBV20-1 to TRBJ2-3; 7 bases map to TRBD2. The CDR3 has 14 residues. Losses at the gene ends were 6 bases for V and 8 bases for J; bases not matched to a gene: 14. Germline lookup yields CDR1 DFQATT and CDR2 SNEGSKA (reference sequence). The chain's CDR3 is CSAYTSDGGRTQYF. DNA for the CDR3: TGCAGTGCGTATACTAGCGATGGCGGGCGTACGCAGTATTTT.

The sample holds a few counts of this clonotype. The V gene is TRBV29-1, the J gene TRBJ1-2, with D possibly TRBD1 on 6 matching bases. This CDR3 comprises 15 residues. The V gene lost 0 bases and the J gene lost 1 base, with 12 bases spanning the gap. Germline CDR1 reads SQVTM; CDR2 reads ANQGSEA. The CDR3 protein is CSVEDRGGRNYGYTF. In DNA form, the CDR3 reads TGCAGCGTTGAAGATCGGGGGGGGCGTAACTATGGCTACACCTTC.

This sequence joins TRBV7-9 and TRBJ1-2; 7 bases line up with TRBD1. This CDR3 is 15 amino acids long. Germline lookup yields CDR1 SEHNR and CDR2 FQNEAQ (reference sequence). V trimming: 0 bases; J trimming: 4 bases; junction bases outside the gene matches: 5. The CDR3 coding sequence is TGTGCCAGCAGCTTAGCAATGGGACAGCCCTATGGCTACACCTTC. Residues: CASSLAMGQPYGYTF. Using reference TRBV7-9 and TRBJ1-2 for the parts outside the CDR3, the full variable domain is DTGVSQNPRHKITKRGQNVTFRCDPISEHNRLYWYRQTLGQGPEFLTYFQNEAQLEKSRLLSDRFSAERPKGSFSTLEIQRTEQGDSAMYLCASSLAMGQPYGYTFGSGTRLTVV.

The genes are TRBV7-2 and TRBJ2-7, with TRBD2 as a possible D gene (6 bases). V lost 1 base and J 1 base, leaving 11 bases between the germline ends. Per the germline V gene, CDR1 is SGHTA and CDR2 is FQGNSA. The CDR3 loop spans 15 amino acids. In nucleotides, the CDR3 is TGTGCCAGCAGCTTAGTTGGGACTGATTCCTACGAGCAGTACTTC. Translated, it gives CASSLVGTDSYEQYF.

This rearrangement joins TRBV29-1 to TRBJ1-5; D is ambiguous. This CDR3 is 13 amino acids long. Germline assignment: CDR1 SQVTM and CDR2 ANQGSEA. Trimming stripped 5 bases from V and 0 bases from J, with 8 bases between. The CDR3 here is CSVSGNSNQPQHF. CDR3 DNA: TGCAGCGTTTCCGGGAATAGCAATCAGCCCCAGCATTTT.

The gene calls are TRBV19 and TRBJ2-3; tentative D call: TRBD2 (6 bases). Germline V gene data show CDR1 as LNHDA and CDR2 as SQIVND (reference sequence). With 7 bases removed from V and 0 bases from J, the gap between germline ends came to 8 bases. This CDR3 has 13 residues. This chain's CDR3 is CASKRGSTDTQYF. Here the CDR3 DNA reads TGTGCCAGTAAACGGGGGAGCACAGATACGCAGTATTTT. The complete variable domain, with remaining parts taken from reference TRBV19 and TRBJ2-3, reads DGGITQSPKYLFRKEGQNVTLSCEQNLNHDAMYWYRQDPGQGLRLIYYSQIVNDFQKGDIAEGYSVSREKKESFPLTVTSAQKNPTAFYLCASKRGSTDTQYFGPGTRLTVL.

This clonotype was detected only a few times. This chain uses TRBV12-3 or TRBV12-4 with TRBJ2-3; 9 positions match TRBD2. CDR3 length equals 15 residues. The V and J ends lost 3 bases and 2 bases, in that order; junction bases with no gene match: 3. The CDR3 protein is CASSFQRGATDTQYF. CDR3 DNA sequence: TGTGCCAGCAGTTTCCAGCGGGGGGCCACAGATACGCAGTATTTT.

This clonotype was counted between two and nine times. The chain links TRBV12-3 or TRBV12-4 to TRBJ1-2; D might be TRBD1 (5 bases). The CDR3 runs to 17 residues. The V and J ends lost 7 bases and 1 base respectively, with 22 bases between them. CDR3 amino acids: CASTSRADFQLNYGYTF. The CDR3 DNA reads as TGTGCCAGCACCTCCAGGGCGGACTTTCAACTTAACTATGGCTACACCTTC.

This clonotype has more than one count but fewer than ten. The chain's CDR3 is CASSARTSASTDTQYF. The CDR3 DNA reads TGTGCCAGCAGCGCCCGGACTTCTGCTAGCACAGATACGCAGTATTTT. V gene TRBV5-6 combines with J gene TRBJ2-3; tentatively, D is TRBD2 (5 bases). V lost 4 bases and J lost 0, with 15 bases in between. This CDR3 spans 16 amino acids. Germline CDR1 SGHDT, CDR2 YYEEEE.

V gene TRBV25-1 combines with J gene TRBJ1-1, with D hard to call. Germline V gene lookup returns CDR1 MGHDK and CDR2 SYGVNS. V lost 5 bases and J lost 4, with 5 bases in between. This CDR3 region has 11 residues. The CDR3 region is CASSFFTEAFF. The CDR3 nucleotides read TGTGCCAGCAGTTTTTTCACTGAAGCTTTCTTT. Looking up the rest from reference TRBV25-1 and TRBJ1-1 gives the full variable domain: EADIYQTPRYLVIGTGKKITLECSQTMGHDKMYWYQQDPGMELHLIHYSYGVNSTEKGDLSSESTVSRIRTEHFPLTLESARPSHTSQYLCASSFFTEAFFGQGTRLTVV.

The chain links TRBV28 to TRBJ2-7, with D perhaps matching TRBD1 or TRBD2 (5 bases each). CDR3 length equals 13 residues. Germline loops: CDR1 MDHEN, CDR2 SYDVKM. Trimming stripped 6 bases from V and 2 bases from J, with 11 bases between. The CDR3 region has the DNA TGTGCCAGCAGGCCCCGGGACGCCTACGAGCAGTACTTC. It specifies CASRPRDAYEQYF.

The chain has TRBV6-1 and TRBJ1-5, with D tentatively TRBD1 (5 bases). This CDR3 spans 14 amino acids. The V and J ends lost 3 bases and 0 bases respectively, with 6 bases between them. Germline lookup yields CDR1 MNHNS and CDR2 SASEGT. CDR3 loop: CASSEGRSNQPQHF. The CDR3 bases are TGTGCCAGCAGTGAGGGACGTAGCAATCAGCCCCAGCATTTT.

The genes are TRBV12-3 or TRBV12-4 and TRBJ1-1; a weak D match, TRBD1 (6 bases). V lost 5 bases and J lost 5, with 12 bases in between. The CDR3 runs 13 residues. The chain's CDR3 is CASSPGVGTEAFF. CDR3 nucleotide sequence: TGTGCCAGCAGTCCAGGGGTGGGGACTGAAGCTTTCTTT.